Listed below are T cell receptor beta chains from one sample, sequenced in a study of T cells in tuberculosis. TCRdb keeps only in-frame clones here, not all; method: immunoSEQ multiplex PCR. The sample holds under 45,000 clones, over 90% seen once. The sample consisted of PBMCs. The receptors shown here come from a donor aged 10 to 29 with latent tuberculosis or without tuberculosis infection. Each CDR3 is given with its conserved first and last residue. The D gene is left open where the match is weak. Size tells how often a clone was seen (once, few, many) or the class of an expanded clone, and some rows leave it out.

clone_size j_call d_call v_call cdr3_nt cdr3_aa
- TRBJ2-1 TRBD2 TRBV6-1 TGTGCCAGCATCGGGGGGTCCGCCTACAATGAGCAGTTCTTC CASIGGSAYNEQFF
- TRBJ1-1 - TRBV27 TGTGCCAGCAGGCAGGGTGGTTCCACTGAAGCTTTCTTT CASRQGGSTEAFF
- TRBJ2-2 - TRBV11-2 TGTGCCAGCAGCAGAACGAGGGGGAGCGGGGAGCTGTTTTTT CASSRTRGSGELFF
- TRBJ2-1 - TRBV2 TGTGCCAGCAGTGTCAAGGCGGCCCCATACAATGAGCAGTTCTTC CASSVKAAPYNEQFF
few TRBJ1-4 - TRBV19 TGTGCCAGTAGTATCCAGGGTTCTAATGAAAAACTGTTTTTT CASSIQGSNEKLFF
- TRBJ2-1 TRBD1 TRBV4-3 TGCGCCAGCAGCCACACCGGGACAGTAAATGAGCAGTTCTTC CASSHTGTVNEQFF
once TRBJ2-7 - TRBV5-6 TGTGCCAGCAGCTCGCCCCGGGGACTCCTCTCCTACGAGCAGTACTTC CASSSPRGLLSYEQYF
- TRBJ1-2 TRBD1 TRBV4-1 TGCGCCAGCAGACAACAGGGGGGTAACTATGGCTACACCTTC CASRQQGGNYGYTF
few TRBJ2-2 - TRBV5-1 TGCGCCAGCACACGGAGAACGAACACCGGGGAGCTGTTTTTT CASTRRTNTGELFF
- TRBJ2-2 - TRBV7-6 TGTGCCAGCAACCGACGTGGGGGGAGGACCGGGGAGCTGTTTTTT CASNRRGGRTGELFF
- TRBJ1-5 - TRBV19 TGTGCCAGTAGTCTCACAGGGAATCAGCCCCAGCATTTT CASSLTGNQPQHF
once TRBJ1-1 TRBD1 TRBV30 TGTGCCTGGAGTTCAGGGGGCAGGACTGAAGCTTTCTTT CAWSSGGRTEAFF
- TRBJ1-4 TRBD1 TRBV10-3 TGTGCCATCAGTCCGGGACAGGGGAATGAAAAACTGTTTTTT CAISPGQGNEKLFF
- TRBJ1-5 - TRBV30 TGTGCCTGGAGTGTGGGGGGGCAGCCCCAGCATTTT CAWSVGGQPQHF
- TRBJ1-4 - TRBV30 TGTGCCTGGAGTTTCTCAGTAGAAAAACTGTTTTTT CAWSFSVEKLFF
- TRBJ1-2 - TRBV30 TGTGCCTGGAGTGTCTCGCTGTCAGGAGGATCCTATGGCTACACCTTC CAWSVSLSGGSYGYTF
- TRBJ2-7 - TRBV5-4 TGTGCCAGCAGCCGTACAGGGCCCTACGAGCAGTACTTC CASSRTGPYEQYF
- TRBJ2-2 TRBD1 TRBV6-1 TGTGCCAGCAGGCGGACAGGGGATCACACCGGGGAGCTGTTTTTT CASRRTGDHTGELFF
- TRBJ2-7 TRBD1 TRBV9 TGTGCCAGCAGCGCGGACAGGGTTAACGAGCAGTACTTC CASSADRVNEQYF
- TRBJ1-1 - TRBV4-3 TGCGCCAGCAGCCGGACTACGGGGGGGGCCACTGAAGCTTTCTTT CASSRTTGGATEAFF
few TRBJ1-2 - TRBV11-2 TGTGCCAGCAGCTTAGTGCGGGGCTACACCTTC CASSLVRGYTF
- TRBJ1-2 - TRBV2 TGTGCCAGCAGTGAGGAGAAAAGCCACTATGGCTACACCTTC CASSEEKSHYGYTF
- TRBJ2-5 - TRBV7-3 TGTGCCAGCAGCTTAATGAGGGGGTTCCAAGAGACCCAGTACTTC CASSLMRGFQETQYF
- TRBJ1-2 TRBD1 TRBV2 TGTGCCAGCAGGCCAGCGACCCAGGGGGGATTAACCTATGGCTACACCTTC CASRPATQGGLTYGYTF
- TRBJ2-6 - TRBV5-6 TGTGCCAGCAGCACTTTTTCTCAGGGTGCTGGGGCCAACGTCCTGACTTTC CASSTFSQGAGANVLTF
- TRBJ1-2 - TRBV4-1 TGCGCCAGCAGCCAAGACAGGGGAAACTATGGCTACACCTTC CASSQDRGNYGYTF
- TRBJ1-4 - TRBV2 TGTGCCAGCACGGGAGAACCTAGACGGGGAAAACTGTTTTTT CASTGEPRRGKLFF
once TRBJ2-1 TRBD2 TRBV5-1 TGCGCCAGCAGCTTGGTACTAGCGGGGAGCAATGAGCAGTTCTTC CASSLVLAGSNEQFF
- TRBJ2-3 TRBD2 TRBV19 TGTGCCAGTAGTATAAGCAGCGGGGGTAGCACAGATACGCAGTATTTT CASSISSGGSTDTQYF
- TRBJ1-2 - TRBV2 TGTGCCAGCAGGACTAGGGTCAACTATGGCTACACCTTC CASRTRVNYGYTF
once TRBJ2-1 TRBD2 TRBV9 TGTGCCAGCAGCGTACAGCTAGCGGGGGACAATGAGCAGTTCTTC CASSVQLAGDNEQFF
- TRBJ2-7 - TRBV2 TGTGCCAGCAGTGAATCGGGGTCCACCTACGAGCAGTACTTC CASSESGSTYEQYF
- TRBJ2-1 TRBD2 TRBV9 TGTGCCAGCAGTCCTAGTCCGGGACTAGCGGGGGGGCCCCCCTACAATGAGCAGTTCTTC CASSPSPGLAGGPPYNEQFF
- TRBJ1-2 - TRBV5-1 TGCGCCAGCAGCGCGGCAGGGGACTATGGCTACACCTTC CASSAAGDYGYTF
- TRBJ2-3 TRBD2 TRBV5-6 TGTGCCAGCAGCTCTCTACTAGCGGGGGGTAATGCAGATACGCAGTATTTT CASSSLLAGGNADTQYF